The 20 T cell receptor beta chains in this list originate from one sample, sequenced in a study of T cell repertoires in cytomegalovirus infection. TCRdb recomputed calls from the reads with MiXCR, one row per CDR3 protein. The sample consists of 700,000 to 950,000 distinct CDR3 sequences, roughly 33% of them appearing once. These TCRs' antigens remain unknown. Sequenced material: cultured CD8+ T cells from PBMCs, taken from culture after CMV antigen stimulation. Source of these receptors: a human donor in good health (CMV status not recorded). Some clones in this sample may be carry-over from other donors' samples.

This clonotype was detected a few times. The V call is TRBV7-9, the J call TRBJ2-2; D is ambiguous. V shed 5 bases and J shed 5 bases, with 21 bases lying between them. CDR1 SEHNR and CDR2 FQNEAQ come from the germline V gene (reference sequence). The CDR3 runs to 17 residues. CDR3 nucleotides: TGTGCCAGCAGCCTTGGAAGGGCCCATCGAAGTACCGGGGAGCTGTTTTTT. Translating gives CASSLGRAHRSTGELFF. The full variable domain, completed using reference TRBV7-9 and TRBJ2-2, is DTGVSQNPRHKITKRGQNVTFRCDPISEHNRLYWYRQTLGQGPEFLTYFQNEAQLEKSRLLSDRFSAERPKGSFSTLEIQRTEQGDSAMYLCASSLGRAHRSTGELFFGEGSRLTVL.

Ten or more counts support this clonotype. The rearrangement uses TRBV12-3 or TRBV12-4 and TRBJ2-1, with 7 bases matching TRBD1. Losses at the gene ends were 6 bases for V and 9 bases for J; bases not matched to a gene: 17. The CDR3 is 16 residues long. The CDR3 region is CASSDQGQSPAFEQFF. The CDR3 DNA is TGTGCCAGCAGCGACCAGGGACAGTCTCCGGCTTTTGAGCAGTTCTTC.

For this clonotype: One end of the junction is discordant with germline, which a read error may explain. The chain joins TRBV10-3 to TRBJ2-2; 7 nucleotides align to TRBD1. From germline, CDR1 is ENHRY and CDR2 SYGVKD. The CDR3 spans 16 residues. The CDR3 nucleotides are TGTGCCATCAGTGAGGCCGGGACAGAAAACACCGAGGAGCTGTTTTTT. It specifies CAISEAGTENTEELFF.

This clonotype was detected many times. CDR3 amino acids: CASSFEGIGADTQYF. The CDR3 DNA reads TGTGCCAGCAGCTTCGAAGGAATCGGCGCAGATACGCAGTATTTT. The chain is built from TRBV7-3 and TRBJ2-3; D not resolved. Trimming cost V 3 bases and J 4 bases, with 14 bases left between them. Germline CDR1 SGHTA, CDR2 FQGTGA. This CDR3 has 15 residues.

The sample holds many counts of this clonotype. This chain connects TRBV7-9 to TRBJ2-2; D is undetermined. This CDR3 comprises 19 residues. Germline V gene sequence: CDR1 SEHNR, CDR2 FQNEAQ (reference sequence). V was shortened by 3 bases and J by 1 base, with 21 bases between the two germline ends. The CDR3 reads CASSFDLSTDQVNTGELFF. The CDR3 coding sequence is TGTGCCAGCAGCTTCGACCTCAGTACTGATCAGGTGAACACCGGGGAGCTGTTTTTT.

The chain recombines TRBV12-3 or TRBV12-4 with TRBJ1-5, with 7 nucleotides matching TRBD1. This CDR3 has 14 amino acids. Trimming took 3 bases from V and 4 from J; bases not matched to a gene: 3. The CDR3 nucleotides read TGTGCCAGCAGTTTCGACAGGGAGAATCAGCCCCAGCATTTT. This translates into CASSFDRENQPQHF.

This clonotype has ten or more counts. The chain uses TRBV7-2 and TRBJ2-3, with D unclear. Germline loops: CDR1 SGHTA, CDR2 FQGNSA. The CDR3 loop spans 15 amino acids. Trimming took 5 bases from V and 4 from J, leaving 16 bases between them. The CDR3 sequence: CASSHQRLGSDTQYF. The CDR3 nucleotides are TGTGCCAGCAGCCACCAACGTTTGGGGTCAGATACGCAGTATTTT.

The V and J genes are TRBV4-3 and TRBJ2-5, with D maybe TRBD2 (7 bases). Germline-derived CDR1 and CDR2 are LGHNA and YSLEER. The CDR3 contains 17 residues. Trimming pared 0 bases from V and 2 bases from J, leaving 16 bases between. CDR3 DNA sequence: TGCGCCAGCAGCCAAGAGCGGGGGCTAGCAGCACAAGAGACCCAGTACTTC. Its translation is CASSQERGLAAQETQYF.

The rearrangement links TRBV4-3 to TRBJ1-2; 11 bases are shared with TRBD1. The CDR3 sequence is 17 residues long. Trimming removed 0 bases from V and 4 bases from J; junction bases left unmatched: 7. The germline CDR1 and CDR2 sequences are LGHNA and YSLEER. CDR3 DNA sequence: TGCGCCAGCAGCCAAGATTTGGGACAGGGGGAGGGCTATGGCTACACCTTC. Protein product: CASSQDLGQGEGYGYTF.

The CDR3 sequence is CASSPLQVYRNLLYEQYV. CDR3 nucleotides: TGTGCCAGCAGCCCTCTGCAGGTGTACAGGAACCTCCTCTACGAGCAGTACGTC. This chain uses TRBV7-6 with TRBJ2-7, with D possibly matching TRBD1 (5 bases). Germline V gene sequence: CDR1 SGHVS, CDR2 FNYEAQ. Trimming cost V 5 bases and J 3 bases, with 26 bases left between them. The CDR3 runs to 18 residues.

The J gene is TRBJ2-1, the V gene TRBV10-3; the D gene is possibly TRBD2 (5 bases). Germline assignment: CDR1 ENHRY and CDR2 SYGVKD. The CDR3 spans 15 residues. V was pared by 3 bases and J by 5 bases, with 14 bases between. CDR3 bases: TGTGCCATCAGTGATTTGACTACAGCCGACAATGAGCAGTTCTTC. This encodes CAISDLTTADNEQFF.

The genes are TRBV23-1 and TRBJ2-3; the D gene is possibly TRBD2 (6 bases). TRBV23-1 is classed as an ORF, of uncertain function. The ends were cut back, 3 bases at V and 0 bases at J, with 13 bases in the middle. CDR3 length: 16 amino acids. CDR3 in DNA: TGCGCCAGCAGTCAGTTGGGACTCCGGAGCACAGATACGCAGTATTTT. Protein product: CASSQLGLRSTDTQYF.

This clonotype was detected ten times or more. The chain recombines TRBV7-6 with TRBJ1-5; TRBD1 agrees at 7 bases. J gave up 4 bases and V 5 bases, and 8 bases lay outside the gene matches. Germline V lookup: CDR1 SGHVS, CDR2 FNYEAQ. This CDR3 is built from 15 residues. The CDR3 loop reads CASSPGTASNQPQHF. Here the CDR3 DNA reads TGTGCCAGCAGCCCGGGGACAGCCTCTAATCAGCCCCAGCATTTT.

This rearrangement joins TRBV5-6 to TRBJ1-1, with D tentatively TRBD1 (6 bases). The CDR3 is made up of 18 amino acids. Germline V gene lookup returns CDR1 SGHDT and CDR2 YYEEEE. V dropped 0 bases and J dropped 6 bases, with 24 bases sitting between them. This chain's CDR3 is CASSLGGGVRHGESEAFF. The CDR3 DNA sequence: TGTGCCAGCAGCTTGGGAGGGGGGGTCCGACACGGGGAGTCTGAAGCTTTCTTT.

The rearrangement links TRBV25-1 to TRBJ2-7; D could derive from TRBD1 or TRBD2 (7 bases each). Germline V gene lookup returns CDR1 MGHDK and CDR2 SYGVNS. V lost 3 bases and J 5 bases, leaving 14 bases between the germline ends. This CDR3 is built from 14 residues. As DNA, the CDR3 is TGTGCCAGCAGTGATCCCAGGGGGGGCGACGAGCAGTACTTC. Its protein product is CASSDPRGGDEQYF.

This clonotype was seen only a few times. One junction end disagrees with the germline gene, perhaps due to a read error. This chain uses TRBV7-7 with TRBJ2-1, with D uncertain. Germline CDR1 SSHAT, CDR2 FNYEAQ (reference sequence). The CDR3 runs to 15 residues. Here the CDR3 DNA reads TGTGCTAGCAGCTTAGAGCCGGTGCTCTACAATGAGCAGTTCTTC. Translating gives CASSLEPVLYNEQFF.

There are many counts of this clonotype. The rearrangement links TRBV11-2 to TRBJ2-7; TRBD2 matches 7 bases. The CDR3 loop spans 17 amino acids. V gave up 2 bases and J gave up 2 bases; unmatched junction bases: 12. Germline-derived CDR1 and CDR2 are SGHAT and FQNNGV. The CDR3 DNA is TGTGCCAGCAGCTTATGGGGAGGGCAAGTTATCACCTACGAGCAGTACGTC. This translates into CASSLWGGQVITYEQYV.

This clonotype was detected only a few times. The V and J genes are TRBV12-3 or TRBV12-4 and TRBJ2-1; 14 nucleotides match TRBD2. This CDR3 has 20 residues. Trimming took 3 bases from V and 0 from J; bases not matched to a gene: 10. In DNA, the CDR3 is TGTGCCAGCAGTTTCTCGACTAGCGGGGGGGTCAAAAGCTCCTACAATGAGCAGTTCTTC. Its translation is CASSFSTSGGVKSSYNEQFF.

The CDR3 DNA reads TGCGCCAGCAGCCAATTTCAGGGGGCGAACACTGAAGCTTTCTTT. Translation: CASSQFQGANTEAFF. The chain recombines TRBV4-1 with TRBJ1-1; 8 nucleotides line up with TRBD1. The trim removed 2 bases at V and 1 base at J, leaving 3 bases unmatched. Germline CDR1 is MGHRA and CDR2 is YSYEKL. This CDR3 region has 15 residues.

This clonotype was observed at least ten times. The chain links TRBV7-2 to TRBJ2-5, with D unclear. CDR3 length: 14 amino acids. V was shortened by 0 bases and J by 3 bases, with 8 bases between the two germline ends. The V gene's germline CDR1 is SGHTA and CDR2 FQGNSA. The DNA for the CDR3 is TGTGCCAGCAGCTTAGCGCGGACGGAAGAGACCCAGTACTTC. Protein sequence: CASSLARTEETQYF.